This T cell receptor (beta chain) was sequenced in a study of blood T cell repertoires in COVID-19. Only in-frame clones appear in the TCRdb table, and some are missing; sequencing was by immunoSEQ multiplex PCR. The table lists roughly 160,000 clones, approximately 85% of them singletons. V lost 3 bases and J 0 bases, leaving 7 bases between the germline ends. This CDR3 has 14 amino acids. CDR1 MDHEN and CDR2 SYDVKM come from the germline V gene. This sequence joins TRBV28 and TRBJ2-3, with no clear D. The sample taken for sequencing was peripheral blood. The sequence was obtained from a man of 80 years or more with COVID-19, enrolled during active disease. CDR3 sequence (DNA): TGTGCCAGCAGTTTGACAACTAGCACAGATACGCAGTATTTT. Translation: CASSLTTSTDTQYF.